The 21 T cell receptor beta chains in this list originate from one sample, sequenced in a study of CD8+ T cells in alopecia areata. RNA was extracted and reverse transcribed into cDNA as the sequencing template. Here immunoSEQ multiplex PCR was the method, and the copy in TCRdb shows in-frame clones only, minus some. The sample holds about 150,000 clones, more than 45% seen once. Sequencing used CD8+ T cells sorted from blood, obtained at week 0. The receptor source for this set is a human donor with alopecia areata.

This clone appeared a few times. The chain carries TRBV13 and TRBJ2-1, with 9 bases fitting TRBD2. The V segment lost 0 bases and the J segment 8 bases; nucleotides outside the gene matches: 8. This CDR3 is 16 amino acids long. Germline CDR1 PRHDT, CDR2 FYEKMQ (reference sequence). The CDR3 DNA reads TGTGCCAGCAGCTTAGGCTGGGGCGGGGGGGCCCATGAGCAGTTCTTC. Its protein product is CASSLGWGGGAHEQFF.

The genes are TRBV6-1 and TRBJ2-7, with D uncertain. V was clipped by 4 bases and J by 6 bases, with 16 bases between them. The CDR3 consists of 14 residues. Germline V gene data show CDR1 as MNHNS and CDR2 as SASEGT. The chain's CDR3 is CASSGTLGSVEQYF. Written as DNA, the CDR3 is TGTGCCAGCAGTGGGACCCTCGGCTCCGTCGAGCAGTACTTC.

This clone was detected a few times. The chain is built from TRBV5-1 and TRBJ1-1; D is ambiguous. The germline V gene encodes CDR1 SGHRS and CDR2 YFSETQ. Trimming removed 2 bases from V and 1 base from J, with 18 bases in between. The CDR3 contains 17 residues. Written as DNA, the CDR3 is TGCGCCAGCAGCTTAGCCAGGTCAGCCACCGAGAACACTGAAGCTTTCTTT. Translation: CASSLARSATENTEAFF.

The chain couples TRBV18 to TRBJ2-3, with TRBD1 as a possible D gene (7 bases). Germline loops: CDR1 KGHSH, CDR2 LQKENI. This CDR3 has 16 residues. The V end lost 2 bases, the J end lost 5 bases, and 17 bases lay between the germline ends. CDR3 loop: CASSPSAGQSIDTQYF. The DNA for the CDR3 is TGTGCCAGCTCACCAAGCGCGGGACAGTCCATAGATACGCAGTATTTT. Variable domain in full (rest from reference TRBV18 and TRBJ2-3): NAGVMQNPRHLVRRRGQEARLRCSPMKGHSHVYWYRQLPEEGLKFMVYLQKENIIDESGMPKERFSAEFPKEGPSILRIQQVVRGDSAAYFCASSPSAGQSIDTQYFGPGTRLTVL.

The J gene is TRBJ2-5, the V gene TRBV2, with a weak D call TRBD1 (6 bases). Per the germline V gene, CDR1 is SNHLY and CDR2 is FYNNEI. V lost 3 bases and J lost 3, with 17 bases in between. This CDR3 has 16 residues. DNA for the CDR3: TGTGCCAGCAGTGACCCATTAAAGGGGGTAGAAGAGACCCAGTACTTC. This translates into CASSDPLKGVEETQYF.

The chain links TRBV29-1 to TRBJ1-2; a weak D match, TRBD1 (5 bases). Germline lookup yields CDR1 SQVTM and CDR2 ANQGSEA. The V end lost 2 bases, the J end lost 0 bases, and 10 bases lay between the germline ends. This CDR3 spans 14 amino acids. CDR3 in amino acids: CSVESPTANYGYTF. For the CDR3, the DNA is TGCAGCGTTGAATCGCCGACAGCTAACTATGGCTACACCTTC.

The chain carries TRBV29-1 and TRBJ1-4, with 7 nucleotides matching TRBD1. CDR3 size: 16 residues. Germline V gives CDR1 SQVTM, CDR2 ANQGSEA. DNA of the CDR3: TGCAGTGCCGATGACAGGGTCGAAGGGGGAAATGAAAAACTGTTTTTT. It encodes CSADDRVEGGNEKLFF.

A few counts support this clone. The chain carries TRBV19 and TRBJ1-5, with D perhaps TRBD1 (5 bases). There are 13 residues in the CDR3. CDR1 and CDR2 from the germline V gene are LNHDA and SQIVND (reference sequence). V was trimmed by 3 bases and J by 4 bases, leaving 7 bases between them. CDR3 residues: CASSMSGNQPQHF. DNA for the CDR3: TGTGCCAGTAGTATGTCAGGGAATCAGCCCCAGCATTTT.

The table lists this clone with many counts. The chain is built from TRBV29-1 and TRBJ2-3; TRBD2 might be the D (5 bases). The CDR3 length is 16 residues. The V gene's germline CDR1 is SQVTM and CDR2 ANQGSEA. V lost 5 bases and J lost 4, with 22 bases in between. The CDR3 DNA reads TGCAGCGTTTCCAGCGTCGGGGTTATTAGCGCAGATACGCAGTATTTT. Protein sequence: CSVSSVGVISADTQYF.

The V gene is TRBV27, the J gene TRBJ1-1; D remains unclear. The germline CDR1 and CDR2 sequences are MNHEY and SMNVEV (reference sequence). CDR3 length equals 13 residues. Between the trimmed V and J ends, which lost 6 bases and 1 base, there was a span of 9 bases. Here the CDR3 DNA reads TGTGCCAGCAGAATCCAGACGAACACTGAAGCTTTCTTT. Its translation: CASRIQTNTEAFF.

This clone has only a few counts. This chain links TRBV27 with TRBJ1-6; tentative D call: TRBD1 (6 bases). With 7 bases removed from V and 7 bases from J, the gap between germline ends came to 8 bases. Germline loops: CDR1 MNHEY, CDR2 SMNVEV (reference sequence). There are 12 residues in the CDR3. CDR3 nucleotides: TGTGCCAGCACCCAGGGGAATTCACCCCTCCACTTT. The encoded protein is CASTQGNSPLHF.

In this sample, this clone turned up a few times. The rearrangement uses TRBV5-6 and TRBJ2-4, with D tentatively TRBD2 (5 bases). The CDR3 consists of 16 residues. V shed 3 bases and J shed 8 bases, with 21 bases lying between them. CDR1 is SGHDT and CDR2 is YYEEEE in the germline V gene. DNA for the CDR3: TGTGCCAGCAGCTCCACTGTTGACTACGCGGTGGACATTCAGTACTTC. Amino acids: CASSSTVDYAVDIQYF. The whole variable domain, filled in from reference TRBV5-6 and TRBJ2-4, reads DAGVTQSPTHLIKTRGQQVTLRCSPKSGHDTVSWYQQALGQGPQFIFQYYEEEERQRGNFPDRFSGHQFPNYSSELNVNALLLGDSALYLCASSSTVDYAVDIQYFGAGTRLSVL.

This chain joins TRBV30 and TRBJ1-1, with a weak D call TRBD1 (6 bases). V lost 2 bases and J 5 bases, leaving 12 bases between the germline ends. The CDR3 is 13 residues long. Germline-derived CDR1 and CDR2 are GTSNPN and SVGIG (reference sequence). The CDR3 region has the DNA TGTGCCTGGAGTCAGGGGAGTAGAACTGAAGCTTTCTTT. Translation: CAWSQGSRTEAFF. Based on the CDR3 plus reference TRBV30 and TRBJ1-1, the full variable domain is SQTIHQWPATLVQPVGSPLSLECTVEGTSNPNLYWYRQAAGRGLQLLFYSVGIGQISSEVPQNLSASRPQDRQFILSSKKLLLSDSGFYLCAWSQGSRTEAFFGQGTRLTVV.

This clone has just a few counts. The chain carries TRBV7-3 and TRBJ2-7, with a weak D call TRBD2 (6 bases). Trimming took off 0 bases at V and 5 bases at J, with 11 bases between the two ends. The CDR3 has 14 residues. Germline values: CDR1 SGHTA, CDR2 FQGTGA. CDR3 region: CASSLTGGNDEQYF. The CDR3 DNA reads as TGTGCCAGCAGCTTAACCGGGGGTAACGACGAGCAGTACTTC.

With respect to this clone: Other DNA sequences in this specimen translate into the identical CDR3. The V and J genes are TRBV4-3 and TRBJ2-5; D unclear. Per the germline V gene, CDR1 is LGHNA and CDR2 is YSLEER. Trimming removed 0 bases from V and 3 bases from J, with 5 bases in between. The CDR3 extends over 13 amino acids. The CDR3 loop reads CASSQDREETQYF. The DNA of the CDR3 is TGCGCCAGCAGCCAAGACCGGGAAGAGACCCAGTACTTC.

This chain connects TRBV27 to TRBJ1-1; D remains unclear. Per germline, CDR1 MNHEY and CDR2 SMNVEV (reference sequence). V was clipped by 5 bases and J by 6 bases, with 16 bases between them. The CDR3 runs 14 residues. The chain's CDR3 is CASSPIDANAEAFF. CDR3 sequence (DNA): TGTGCCAGCAGTCCAATAGACGCAAACGCTGAAGCTTTCTTT.

The chain joins TRBV2 to TRBJ2-2; D remains ambiguous. The CDR3 covers 14 residues. Germline CDR1 SNHLY, CDR2 FYNNEI. V lost 4 bases to trimming and J lost 6 bases, with 12 bases between them. This chain's CDR3 is CASSGPTMSGELFF. CDR3 sequence (DNA): TGTGCCAGCAGTGGGCCTACAATGTCCGGGGAGCTGTTTTTT.

The chain combines TRBV13 with TRBJ2-4, with a possible D match to TRBD2 (5 bases). Germline V CDR1 and CDR2: PRHDT, FYEKMQ (reference sequence). CDR3 length: 13 residues. Trimming cost V 8 bases and J 5 bases, with 13 bases left between them. Written as DNA, the CDR3 is TGTGCCAGCTCCTCAGTGGGAGAAAACATTCAGTACTTC. It specifies CASSSVGENIQYF.

CDR3 residues: CASAGHSYGYTF. The CDR3 DNA is TGTGCCAGCGCCGGACACTCCTATGGCTACACCTTC. V gene TRBV2 combines with J gene TRBJ1-2, with D tentatively TRBD1 (5 bases). Germline V gene sequence: CDR1 SNHLY, CDR2 FYNNEI. Trimming took off 8 bases at V and 4 bases at J, with 11 bases between the two ends. This CDR3 is built from 12 residues.

This sequence joins TRBV29-1 and TRBJ1-2; the match to TRBD1 covers 11 bases. Germline CDR1 and CDR2: SQVTM and ANQGSEA. J lost 3 bases, V lost 6 bases, and 9 bases had no gene match. There are 15 residues in the CDR3. The CDR3 region has the DNA TGCAGCGTCGGGGACAGGGGGGAAAGGGACTATGGCTACACCTTC. This translates into CSVGDRGERDYGYTF.

The rearrangement uses TRBV5-6 and TRBJ2-7; the D call may be TRBD1 or TRBD2 (5 bases each). The CDR3 extends over 15 amino acids. Germline V gene data show CDR1 as SGHDT and CDR2 as YYEEEE. V was shortened by 3 bases and J by 4 bases, with 17 bases between the two germline ends. CDR3 region: CASSWGTGPLYEQYF. The CDR3 DNA reads as TGTGCCAGCAGCTGGGGGACGGGACCCCTGTACGAGCAGTACTTC.